This is a list of T cell receptor beta chains from one sample in a study of cytomegalovirus exposure and HLA in healthy donors. Profiling relied on immunoSEQ multiplex PCR, and the TCRdb table lists in-frame clones only, not all of them. The sample holds under 200,000 clones, roughly 77% seen once. The specimen was PBMCs. The receptors stem from a woman in her thirties or forties in good health and CMV-seropositive. The CDR3 runs from the conserved cysteine through the conserved F or W. The D gene is left open where the match is weak. A row's size may be missing; if present it is once, few, many or a size class.

j_call v_call clone_size d_call cdr3_aa cdr3_nt
TRBJ2-3 TRBV5-1 . TRBD2 CASRTGTSGRDTQYF TGCGCCAGCAGAACCGGGACTAGCGGGAGAGATACGCAGTATTTT
TRBJ1-5 TRBV27 . . CASRSYSNQPQHF TGTGCCAGCAGATCTTATAGCAATCAGCCCCAGCATTTT
TRBJ2-2 TRBV27 . . CASRRSGERAGELFF TGTGCCAGCAGGCGGTCGGGAGAGAGGGCCGGGGAGCTGTTTTTT
TRBJ2-5 TRBV6-1 . . CASNPRGRSETQYF TGTGCCAGCAATCCAAGAGGGCGGTCGGAGACCCAGTACTTC
TRBJ1-4 TRBV28 . . CASTGGRRGEKLFF TGTGCCAGCACGGGGGGCAGGCGGGGAGAAAAACTGTTTTTT
TRBJ2-3 TRBV5-4 . TRBD2 CASSLGGTSRDTQYF TGTGCCAGCAGCTTGGGTGGGACTAGCAGAGATACGCAGTATTTT
TRBJ2-5 TRBV9 . TRBD1 CASTPRAGGRQETQYF TGTGCCAGCACCCCCAGGGCAGGGGGACGGCAAGAGACCCAGTACTTC
TRBJ2-7 TRBV28 once TRBD1 CASRLGTGSFEQYF TGTGCCAGCAGGCTGGGGACAGGGTCTTTCGAGCAGTACTTC
TRBJ1-2 TRBV30 . TRBD1 CAWSLQGFGYGYTF TGTGCCTGGAGTTTACAGGGGTTCGGCTATGGCTACACCTTC
TRBJ2-1 TRBV4-1 . TRBD2 CASSQEGAGGGSYNEQFF TGCGCCAGCAGCCAGGAGGGAGCGGGAGGTGGATCCTACAATGAGCAGTTCTTC
TRBJ1-2 TRBV29-1 once TRBD1 CSVDPQGYGYTF TGCAGCGTTGACCCACAGGGGTATGGCTACACCTTC
TRBJ1-1 TRBV28 . TRBD1 CASSSPGDRDMNTEAFF TGTGCCAGCAGTTCCCCGGGTGACAGGGATATGAACACTGAAGCTTTCTTT
TRBJ2-7 TRBV19 few TRBD2 CASSTEPRTSGSYEQYF TGTGCCAGTAGTACCGAACCCCGGACTAGCGGGAGTTACGAGCAGTACTTC
TRBJ1-5 TRBV18 . . CASSPEGRAQHF TGTGCCAGCTCGCCAGAGGGTCGGGCCCAGCATTTT
TRBJ2-4 TRBV6-1 once . CASSEQGSAKNIQYF TGTGCCAGCAGTGAACAGGGGTCAGCCAAAAACATTCAGTACTTC
TRBJ2-3 TRBV7-9 . TRBD2 CATKLSGRPDTQYF TGTGCCACCAAACTTAGCGGGAGGCCAGATACGCAGTATTTT
TRBJ2-2 TRBV6-5 . TRBD2 CASTGGADTGELFF TGTGCCAGCACCGGGGGGGCCGACACCGGGGAGCTGTTTTTT
TRBJ1-4 TRBV5-4 . TRBD1 CASSSHAGGVREKLFF TGTGCCAGCAGCTCCCACGCAGGGGGCGTACGTGAAAAACTGTTTTTT
TRBJ1-6 TRBV4-1 . . CASSQPYSGNSPLHF TGCGCCAGCAGCCAACCCTACTCGGGGAATTCACCCCTCCACTTT
TRBJ2-7 TRBV5-4 . TRBD2 CASSLGLAVEQYF TGTGCCAGCAGCTTGGGACTAGCGGTCGAGCAGTACTTC